The present TCR beta chain was sequenced within a study of T cells in Graves' hyperthyroidism and ophthalmopathy. Points from the study as a whole: Among thyroid clonotypes expanded above 0.001, most also appeared in blood.

The sample holds many counts of this clonotype. Its antigen remains unknown. The CDR3 is made up of 13 amino acids. V was trimmed by 7 bases and J by 6 bases, leaving 13 bases between them. RNA transcripts yielded amplified TCR beta CDR3 regions. A set of HTBI primers served as the primers for a first-round RT-PCR of the TCR CDR3. TCRdb redid the calling of the multiplex PCR reads with MiXCR, one entry per CDR3 protein. The repertoire includes around 500,000 distinct CDR3 sequences, over 13% of them detected once, and under 20% sits in the top ten. Each patient was aged 18 to 65 and had newly diagnosed hyperthyroidism of under 2 months' duration.

V is TRBV12-3 or TRBV12-4 and J is TRBJ2-1, with D possibly being TRBD2 (6 bases). Sequenced input: blood. The TCR was taken from a woman aged 18-30 years with Graves' hyperthyroidism. CDR3 bases: TGTGCCAGCATCCCGACTAGTTCCAATGAGCAGTTCTTC. Amino acid sequence: CASIPTSSNEQFF.